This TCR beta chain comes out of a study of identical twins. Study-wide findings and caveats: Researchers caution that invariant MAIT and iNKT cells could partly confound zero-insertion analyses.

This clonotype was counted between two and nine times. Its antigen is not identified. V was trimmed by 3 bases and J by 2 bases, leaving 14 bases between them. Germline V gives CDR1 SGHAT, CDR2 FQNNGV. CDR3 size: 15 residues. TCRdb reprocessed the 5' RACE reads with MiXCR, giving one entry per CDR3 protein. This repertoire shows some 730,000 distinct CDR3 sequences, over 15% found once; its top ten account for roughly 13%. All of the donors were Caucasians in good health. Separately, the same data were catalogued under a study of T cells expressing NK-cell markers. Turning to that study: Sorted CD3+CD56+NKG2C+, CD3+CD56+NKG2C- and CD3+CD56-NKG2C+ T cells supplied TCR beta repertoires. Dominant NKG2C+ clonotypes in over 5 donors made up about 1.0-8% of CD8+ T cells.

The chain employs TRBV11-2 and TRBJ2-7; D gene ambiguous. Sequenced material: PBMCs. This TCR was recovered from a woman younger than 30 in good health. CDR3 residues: CASSLGIGQAYEQYF. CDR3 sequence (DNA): TGTGCCAGCAGCTTGGGAATCGGGCAGGCCTACGAGCAGTACTTC.